This T cell receptor beta chain is from a study of T-cell memory formation after mild COVID-19. Broader study findings: There was a balanced CD4/CD8 profile in clones contracting day 15 to 85, and later expanders leaned CD4+. For second-wave clones that peaked at day 37, SARS-CoV-2 specificity went unverified.

In its sample, this clonotype was seen a few times. Its specificity is unknown. This CDR3 spans 18 amino acids. The germline V and J ends were trimmed by 4 bases and 0 bases, with 22 bases remaining between them. Germline CDR1 reads MNHEY; CDR2 reads SVGEGT. It was 5'RACE with constant-segment primers that produced the TCR alpha and TCR beta cDNA libraries, which carried sample barcodes and UMIs. TCRdb ran MiXCR on the 5' RACE reads and lists one entry per CDR3 protein. The table has around 300,000 distinct CDR3 sequences, 13% seen once; the top ten hold over 20%. This sequence was found in a man aged 18 to 30 who had mild COVID-19 (a few samples of this study predate the infection). Cell type and time point are not known. The chain uses TRBV6-2 or TRBV6-3 and TRBJ2-7, with D possibly TRBD1 on 5 matching bases. Sequencing was carried out using PBMCs or a T cell subset sorted from them (not recorded which). CDR3 sequence (DNA): TGTGCCAGCAGTTCGCTGTACTCCATTGGTGACAGCTCCTACGAGCAGTACTTC. It specifies CASSSLYSIGDSSYEQYF.